This T cell receptor (beta chain) was observed in a study of T cells in narcolepsy. About the research overall: Donors had narcolepsy type 1 or type 2, or were healthy controls. Study-wide results and caveats: Autoreactive clone sequences were missing from some blood memory CD4+ repertoires. Reportedly, autoreactive clonotypes were serially detected in patients' blood but not controls'. Same-patient CSF and blood CD4+ T cell clonotypes included HCRT-specific and TRIB2-specific autoreactive ones.

Data came from immunoSEQ multiplex PCR; TCRdb stores just in-frame clones and leaves some out. Of 25,000 to 35,000 clones listed, over 75% are singletons. Concerning this clone itself: Its antigen is not known.

Per the germline V gene, CDR1 is SGHRS and CDR2 is YFSETQ. The CDR3 loop spans 15 amino acids. The V gene end was trimmed by 4 bases and the J gene end by 4 bases; junction bases not matched to a gene: 9. The chain employs TRBV5-1 and TRBJ2-5; 8 bases align to TRBD2. The sample taken for sequencing was CD45RA- memory CD4+ T cells from PBMCs. The receptor's source is a human donor with narcolepsy. CDR3 sequence reads: CASSVTGLEGETQYF. The CDR3 DNA is TGCGCCAGCAGCGTGACGGGACTAGAGGGAGAGACCCAGTACTTC.